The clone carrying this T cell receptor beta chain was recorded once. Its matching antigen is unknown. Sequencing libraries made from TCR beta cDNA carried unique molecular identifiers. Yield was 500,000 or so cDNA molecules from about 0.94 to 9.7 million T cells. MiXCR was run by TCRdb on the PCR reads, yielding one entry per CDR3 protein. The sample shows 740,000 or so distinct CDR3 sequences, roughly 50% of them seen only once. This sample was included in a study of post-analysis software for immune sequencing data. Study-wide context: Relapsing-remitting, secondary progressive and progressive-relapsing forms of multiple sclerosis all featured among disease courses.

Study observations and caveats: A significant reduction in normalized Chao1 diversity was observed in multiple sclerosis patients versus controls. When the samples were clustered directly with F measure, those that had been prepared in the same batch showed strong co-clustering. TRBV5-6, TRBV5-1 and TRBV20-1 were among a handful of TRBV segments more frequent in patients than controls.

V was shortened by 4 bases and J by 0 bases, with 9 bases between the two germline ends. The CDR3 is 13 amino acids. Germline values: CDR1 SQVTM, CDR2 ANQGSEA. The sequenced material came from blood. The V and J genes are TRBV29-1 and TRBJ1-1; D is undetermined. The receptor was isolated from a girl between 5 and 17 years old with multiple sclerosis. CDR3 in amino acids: CSVVRALNTEAFF. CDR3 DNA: TGCAGCGTTGTTAGAGCTTTGAACACTGAAGCTTTCTTT. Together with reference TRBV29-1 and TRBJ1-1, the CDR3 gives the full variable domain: SAVISQKPSRDICQRGTSLTIQCQVDSQVTMMFWYRQQPGQSLTLIATANQGSEATYESGFVIDKFPISRPNLTFSTLTVSNMSPEDSSIYLCSVVRALNTEAFFGQGTRLTVV.